The T cell receptor beta chain described here comes from a study of blood T cell repertoires in COVID-19. Authors' methods: Reference gene primers were amplified, and this amplification served to estimate nucleated cell counts. Here immunoSEQ multiplex PCR was the method, and the copy in TCRdb shows in-frame clones only, minus some. That table gives V, J and clone size, and the DNA gave D and trimming. The sample has about 200,000 clones; 80% to 90% are singletons. Germline V CDR1 and CDR2: LNHDA, SQIVND (reference sequence). V gave up 3 bases and J gave up 2 bases, with 7 bases separating them. CDR3 length: 13 residues.

The specimen was peripheral blood. This receptor was obtained from a woman of 80 years or more with acute or convalescent COVID-19. The chain has TRBV19 and TRBJ1-2, with unresolved D. In DNA, the CDR3 is TGTGCCAGTAGTATGGCAGGAAACTATGGCTACACCTTC. It specifies CASSMAGNYGYTF.